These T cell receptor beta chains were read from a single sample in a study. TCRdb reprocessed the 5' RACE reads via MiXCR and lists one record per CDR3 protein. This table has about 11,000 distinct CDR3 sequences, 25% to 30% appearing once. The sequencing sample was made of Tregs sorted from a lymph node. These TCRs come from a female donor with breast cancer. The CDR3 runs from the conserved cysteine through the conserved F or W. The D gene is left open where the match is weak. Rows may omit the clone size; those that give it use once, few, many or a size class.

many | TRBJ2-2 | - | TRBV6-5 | TGTGCCAGCAGTTACTCTTCCAGGGAGGACACCGGGGAGCTGTTTTTT | CASSYSSREDTGELFF
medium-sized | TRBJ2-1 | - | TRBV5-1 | TGCGCCAGCAGCTTCGACAGTAGCTCCTACAATGAGCAGTTCTTC | CASSFDSSSYNEQFF
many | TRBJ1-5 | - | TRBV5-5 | TGTGCCAGCAGCGGGACTTGGGATAGCAATCAGCCCCAGCATTTT | CASSGTWDSNQPQHF
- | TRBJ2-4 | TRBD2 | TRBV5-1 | TGCGCCAGCAGCGTGGGACTAGCGGGGAACCCAGCCAAAAACATTCAGTATTTC | CASSVGLAGNPAKNIQYF
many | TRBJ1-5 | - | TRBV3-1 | TGTGCCAGCAGCCAAGACGGCAGCCTCAATCAGCCCCAGCATTTT | CASSQDGSLNQPQHF
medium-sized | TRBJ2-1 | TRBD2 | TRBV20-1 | TGCAGTGCCAGGACTAGCTTTGGCACTAATGAGCAGTTCTTC | CSARTSFGTNEQFF
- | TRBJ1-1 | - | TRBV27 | TGTGCCAGCAGTTTATTTTCTGGGCTGAACGCTGAAGCTTTCTTT | CASSLFSGLNAEAFF
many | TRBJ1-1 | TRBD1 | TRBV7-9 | TGTGCCAGCAGTCTCGACAGGGTGAACACTGAAGCTTTCTTT | CASSLDRVNTEAFF
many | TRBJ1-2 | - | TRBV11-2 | TGTGCCAGCAGCACCAGTATCGGGCTACTGTATGGCTACACCTTC | CASSTSIGLLYGYTF
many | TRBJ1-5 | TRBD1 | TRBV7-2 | TGTGCCAGCAGCTGGGACAGAGGGAGCAATCAGCCCCAGCATTTT | CASSWDRGSNQPQHF
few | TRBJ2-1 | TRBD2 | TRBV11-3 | TGTGCCAGCAGCCTAGCGGGAGGGACCGCCTACAATGAGCAGTTCTTC | CASSLAGGTAYNEQFF
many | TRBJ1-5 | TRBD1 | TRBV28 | TGTGCCAGCAGTTTACGGACAGGGGTCCAGCCCCAGCATTTT | CASSLRTGVQPQHF
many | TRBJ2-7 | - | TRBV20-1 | TGCAGTGCGCTACCCGGAGTAGGAGGACTCTACGAGCAGTACTTC | CSALPGVGGLYEQYF
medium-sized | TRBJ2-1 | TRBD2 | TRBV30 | TGTGCCCGAAAGACTAGCGGGGACAATGAGCAGTTCTTC | CARKTSGDNEQFF
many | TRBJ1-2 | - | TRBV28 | TGTGCCAGCCACACCGCACAGGGTCCATCGAACTATGGCTACACCTTC | CASHTAQGPSNYGYTF
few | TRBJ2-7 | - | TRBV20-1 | TGCAGTGCTAGAACCGCCCCCGGGACACCGTCGAACTACGAGCAGTACTTC | CSARTAPGTPSNYEQYF
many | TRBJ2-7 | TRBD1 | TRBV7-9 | TGTGCCAGCAGCTCACTCCCCAGGGGGAACCACGAGCAGTACTTC | CASSSLPRGNHEQYF
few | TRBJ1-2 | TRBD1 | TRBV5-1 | TGCGCCAGCAGCCTCCGACAGGGGGGGAACTATGGCTACACCTTC | CASSLRQGGNYGYTF
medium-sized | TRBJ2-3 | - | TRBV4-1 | TGCGCCAGCAGCCAACCCGGCCCTTTGGAAGGGGCAGATACGCAGTATTTT | CASSQPGPLEGADTQYF
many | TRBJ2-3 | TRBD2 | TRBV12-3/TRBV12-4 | TGTGCCAGCAGACCCGATAGCGGGAGGGCCTTAGATACGCAGTATTTT | CASRPDSGRALDTQYF
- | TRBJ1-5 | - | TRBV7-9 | TGTGCCGGCAGCTCGGGCCCCAACGGGAATCAGCCCCAGCATTTT | CAGSSGPNGNQPQHF
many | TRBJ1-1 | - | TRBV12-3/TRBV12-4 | TGTGCCAGCAGTTTGCAGAACACTGAAGCTTTCTTT | CASSLQNTEAFF
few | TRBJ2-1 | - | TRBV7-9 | TGTGCCAGCAGGGAGCTGATCGGGTCCTACAATGAGCAGTTCTTC | CASRELIGSYNEQFF
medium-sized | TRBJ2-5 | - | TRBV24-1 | TGTGCCACCGCAACGGGGGAAGAGACCCAGTACTTC | CATATGEETQYF
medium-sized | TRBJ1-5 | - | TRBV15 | TGTGCCACCAGCAGAGAGAACAGCTATAGCAATCAGCCCCAGCATTTT | CATSRENSYSNQPQHF
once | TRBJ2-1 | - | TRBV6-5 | TGTGCCAGCAGTCCAGCGCTCTACAATGAGCAGTTCTTC | CASSPALYNEQFF
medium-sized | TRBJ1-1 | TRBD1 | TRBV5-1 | TGCGCCAGCAGCCCGGGACAGGGGATGAACACTGAAGCTTTCTTT | CASSPGQGMNTEAFF
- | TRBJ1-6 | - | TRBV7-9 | TGTGCCAGCAGCAGGGATAATTCACCCCTCCACTTT | CASSRDNSPLHF
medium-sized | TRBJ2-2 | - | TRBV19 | TGTGCCAGTAGTATAGCGACCGACACCGGGGAGCTGTTTTTT | CASSIATDTGELFF
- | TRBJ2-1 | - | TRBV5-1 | TGCGCCAGCAGCTTGGAGGGTATAGACTACAATGAGCAGTTCTTC | CASSLEGIDYNEQFF
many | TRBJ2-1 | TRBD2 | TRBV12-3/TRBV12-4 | TGTGCCAGCAGCCGACTAGCGAGCTCCTACAATGAGCAGTTCTTC | CASSRLASSYNEQFF
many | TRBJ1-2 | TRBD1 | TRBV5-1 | TGCGCCAGCAGCCCGGGACAGTTTAACTATGGCTACACCTTC | CASSPGQFNYGYTF
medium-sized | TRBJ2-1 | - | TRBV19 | TGTGCCAGTAGTACCGGGGGATACAATGAGCAGTTCTTC | CASSTGGYNEQFF
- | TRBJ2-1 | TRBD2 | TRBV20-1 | TGCAGTGCTAAGAAACTAGCGGGTTTCAATGAGCAGTTCTTC | CSAKKLAGFNEQFF
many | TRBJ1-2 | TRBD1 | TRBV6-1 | TGTGCCAGCAGTTTTCCGGGACAGTCTACTAACTATGGCTACACCTTC | CASSFPGQSTNYGYTF
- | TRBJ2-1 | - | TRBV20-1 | TGCAGTGCTAGACTTCCTGGGCGCTACAATGAGCAGTTCTTC | CSARLPGRYNEQFF
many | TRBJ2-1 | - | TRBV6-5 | TGTGCCAGCAGTTACGGGGTGAATGAGCAGTTCTTC | CASSYGVNEQFF
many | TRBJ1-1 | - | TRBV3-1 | TGTGCCAGCAGCCAAGATGCAGCGATGAACACTGAAGCTTTCTTT | CASSQDAAMNTEAFF
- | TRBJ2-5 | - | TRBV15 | TGTGCCACCAGCAGAGATGGTTCTTGGGCTGGAAAGACCCAGTACTTC | CATSRDGSWAGKTQYF
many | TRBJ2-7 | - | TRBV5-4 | TGTGCCAGCAGCTTTATGGGGTCGACCGAGCAGTACTTC | CASSFMGSTEQYF
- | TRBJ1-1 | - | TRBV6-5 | TGTGCCAGCAGTTACTCGAGTTTCACTGAAGCTTTCTTT | CASSYSSFTEAFF
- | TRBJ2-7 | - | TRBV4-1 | TGCGCCAGCAGCCAAGGGTCTAGAGGTGGCGAGCAGTACTTC | CASSQGSRGGEQYF
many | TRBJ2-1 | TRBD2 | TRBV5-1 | TGCGCCAGCAGCGTACCGGGACTAGCGGGGAATAATGAGCAGTTCTTC | CASSVPGLAGNNEQFF
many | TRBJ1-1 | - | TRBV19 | TGTGCCAGTAGTACCAGGTGGCACACTGAAGCTTTCTTT | CASSTRWHTEAFF
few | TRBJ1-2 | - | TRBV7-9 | TGTGCCAGCGGTGGGCAGCGGGCGCGCGGCTACACCTTC | CASGGQRARGYTF
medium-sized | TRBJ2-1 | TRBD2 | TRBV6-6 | TGTGCCAGCAGTCCGGGACTAGCGGGAGGCCGTGGGTACTACAATGAGCAGTTCTTC | CASSPGLAGGRGYYNEQFF
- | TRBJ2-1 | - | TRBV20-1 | TGCAGTGCTAGAGAAGTGGGAACAGGGAGCTCCTACAATGAGCAGTTCTTC | CSAREVGTGSSYNEQFF
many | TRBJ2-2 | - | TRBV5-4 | TGTGCCAGCAGCTCCGGGGGCCGGCCAGGGGAGCTGTTTTTT | CASSSGGRPGELFF
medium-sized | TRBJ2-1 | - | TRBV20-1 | TGCAGTGCTAGCAACCTCCTCCAGCGGAGCTCCTACAATGAGCAGTTCTTC | CSASNLLQRSSYNEQFF
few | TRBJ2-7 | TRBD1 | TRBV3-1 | TGTGCCAGCAGCCAAAGGGACAGGGCCTACGAGCAGTACTTC | CASSQRDRAYEQYF
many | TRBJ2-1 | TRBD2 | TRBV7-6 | TGTGCCAGCAGTAGCGGGGTCTCCTACAATGAGCAGTTCTTC | CASSSGVSYNEQFF
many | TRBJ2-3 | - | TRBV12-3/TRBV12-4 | TGTGCCAGCAGTACGGGTGCAGATACGCAGTATTTT | CASSTGADTQYF
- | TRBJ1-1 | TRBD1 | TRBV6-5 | TGTGCCAGCAGTTACTCCGGGACAGTGAACACTGAAGCTTTCTTT | CASSYSGTVNTEAFF
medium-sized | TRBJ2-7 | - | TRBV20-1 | TGCAGTGCTAGACTGGCGGGTTGGACCTACGAGCAGTACTTC | CSARLAGWTYEQYF
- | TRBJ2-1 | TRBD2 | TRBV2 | TGTGCCAGCAGTGATTTGGGGTTGAGCGGGAGCTACAATGAGCAGTTCTTC | CASSDLGLSGSYNEQFF
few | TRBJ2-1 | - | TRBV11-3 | TGTGCCAGCAGCTTTGTCTACAATGAGCAGTTCTTC | CASSFVYNEQFF